This T cell receptor (beta chain) stems from a study of T cell repertoires in cytomegalovirus infection. Study as a whole: As its CMV epitopes, the study selected recently identified HLA-C-restricted and well-studied HLA-B-restricted targets. Indicated by public TCR beta signatures were CMV infection and matching HLA type.

Only a few counts were recorded for this clonotype. The antigen is unknown. The germline CDR1 and CDR2 sequences are SGHAT and FQNNGV. The CDR3 consists of 19 residues. J was trimmed by 1 base and V by 6 bases; bases with no gene match: 15. TCRdb itself ran the reads through MiXCR, one entry per CDR3 protein. The sample has under 850,000 distinct CDR3 sequences; around 30% are singletons. The receptor comes from a human donor in good health (CMV status not recorded). Some clones in this sample may be carry-over from other donors' samples. V gene TRBV11-2 combines with J gene TRBJ2-4; 10 bases are shared with TRBD2. The sequenced sample was cultured PBMCs, obtained from culture after CMV antigen stimulation. The CDR3 sequence is CASSPPLAGALGAKNIQYF. CDR3 DNA sequence: TGTGCCAGCAGTCCACCCCTAGCGGGGGCCCTTGGGGCCAAAAACATTCAGTACTTC.